This is a list of T cell receptor beta chains from one sample in a study of cytotoxic CD8 clonotypes in ibrutinib-treated CLL. Libraries were prepared by immunoSEQ multiplex PCR; TCRdb keeps only in-frame clonotypes and omits some of them. The data hold approximately 280,000 clones, with around 77% observed a single time. The sequencing used PBMCs, collected at disease progression, from a patient treated with ibrutinib. Source of these receptors: a human donor with chronic lymphocytic leukemia. Each CDR3 is given with its conserved first and last residue. The order of the fields is J gene, V gene, clone size, D gene, CDR3 DNA, CDR3 protein. The D gene is left open where the match is weak. Rows give clone size only sometimes, using once, few, many, or a class for an expanded clone.

j_call: TRBJ1-2
v_call: TRBV15
clone_size: once
d_call: .
cdr3_nt: TGTGCCACCAGCTCCTCCCCCAGGGCATGGCAAAACTATGGCTACACCTTC
cdr3_aa: CATSSSPRAWQNYGYTF

j_call: TRBJ1-2
v_call: TRBV4-2
clone_size: .
d_call: .
cdr3_nt: TGTGCCAGCAGCCAAGAAGCCGGGTATGGCTACACCTTC
cdr3_aa: CASSQEAGYGYTF

j_call: TRBJ1-1
v_call: TRBV25-1
clone_size: .
d_call: TRBD1
cdr3_nt: TGTGCCAGCAGTGACTCACTACAGGGGAAGAGGGGTGAAGCTTTCTTT
cdr3_aa: CASSDSLQGKRGEAFF

j_call: TRBJ2-7
v_call: TRBV7-6
clone_size: .
d_call: TRBD2
cdr3_nt: TGTGCCAGCAGCTTCGGACTAGCGGAGCTCGAGCAGTACTTC
cdr3_aa: CASSFGLAELEQYF

j_call: TRBJ2-7
v_call: TRBV29-1
clone_size: once
d_call: .
cdr3_nt: TGCAGCGTTGGGAGGGGGGGAACCTACGAGCAGTACTTC
cdr3_aa: CSVGRGGTYEQYF

j_call: TRBJ1-2
v_call: TRBV2
clone_size: .
d_call: TRBD1
cdr3_nt: TGTGCCAGCAGTGTATCCCAGACAGGGGGCTCCTATGGCTACACCTTC
cdr3_aa: CASSVSQTGGSYGYTF

j_call: TRBJ1-1
v_call: TRBV5-3
clone_size: .
d_call: .
cdr3_nt: TGTGCCAGAAGCTGGAGGGGTGGTGGGACATCAGGTGGGACTGAAGCTTTCTTT
cdr3_aa: CARSWRGGGTSGGTEAFF

j_call: TRBJ1-2
v_call: TRBV5-6
clone_size: .
d_call: .
cdr3_nt: TGTGCCAGCAGCTTAAGACTCTATGGCTACACCTTC
cdr3_aa: CASSLRLYGYTF

j_call: TRBJ2-1
v_call: TRBV6-6
clone_size: .
d_call: .
cdr3_nt: TGTGCCAGCAGCCCGGGACACCGCAATGAGCAGTTCTTC
cdr3_aa: CASSPGHRNEQFF

j_call: TRBJ2-7
v_call: TRBV15
clone_size: .
d_call: .
cdr3_nt: TGTGCCACCAGCAGCTCTCGGAGCTACGAGCAGTACTTC
cdr3_aa: CATSSSRSYEQYF

j_call: TRBJ2-5
v_call: TRBV5-1
clone_size: .
d_call: TRBD1
cdr3_nt: TGCGCCAGCAGCTGGGGGACAGGGGGCATGGAGACCCAGTACTTC
cdr3_aa: CASSWGTGGMETQYF

j_call: TRBJ1-1
v_call: TRBV5-1
clone_size: few
d_call: TRBD1
cdr3_nt: TGCGCCAGCAGCTTGGTGGGACAGGGTATCCCGAACACTGAAGCTTTCTTT
cdr3_aa: CASSLVGQGIPNTEAFF

j_call: TRBJ1-1
v_call: TRBV27
clone_size: .
d_call: TRBD1
cdr3_nt: TGTGCCAGCAGCCCCGTAACAGGGGGAACTGAAGCTTTCTTT
cdr3_aa: CASSPVTGGTEAFF

j_call: TRBJ2-7
v_call: TRBV29-1
clone_size: .
d_call: TRBD2
cdr3_nt: TGCAGCGCTAGAGGTCTTGCCGGGACTAGCTCCTACGAGCAGTACTTC
cdr3_aa: CSARGLAGTSSYEQYF

j_call: TRBJ2-7
v_call: TRBV5-6
clone_size: .
d_call: .
cdr3_nt: TGTGCCAGCAGCTTGATTACTTCCTACTCCTACGAGCAGTACTTC
cdr3_aa: CASSLITSYSYEQYF

j_call: TRBJ1-5
v_call: TRBV4-1
clone_size: .
d_call: .
cdr3_nt: TGCGCCAGCAGCCTCGAGTTAGGGGTAAGTCAGCCCCAGCATTTT
cdr3_aa: CASSLELGVSQPQHF